This is a list of T cell receptor beta chains from one sample in a study of T cells in Graves' hyperthyroidism and ophthalmopathy. Using its own MiXCR run on the multiplex PCR reads, TCRdb lists one record per CDR3 protein. The table lists fewer than 300,000 distinct CDR3 sequences, 25% to 30% of them singletons. Source material: blood. The receptor set was obtained from a man aged 40-49 years with Graves' hyperthyroidism that later progressed to Graves' ophthalmopathy. Both conserved end residues are part of each CDR3. The order of the fields is V gene, CDR3 length, J gene, clone size, D gene, CDR3 DNA, CDR3 protein. The D gene is left open where the match is weak. Part of the rows lack a size; the others show once, few, many or a class for expanded clones.

TRBV6-2/TRBV6-3	15	TRBJ2-2	many	TRBD2	TGTGCCAGCAGGCGGAGCGGGGCGAACACCGGGGAGCTGTTTTTT	CASRRSGANTGELFF
TRBV29-1	11	TRBJ1-3	many	-	TGCAGCGTGGGCAACCGAAACACCATATATTTT	CSVGNRNTIYF
TRBV12-3/TRBV12-4	14	TRBJ1-5	many	-	TGTGCCAGCACATTAAGGGCAGGGGATCAGCCCCAGCATTTT	CASTLRAGDQPQHF
TRBV12-3/TRBV12-4	13	TRBJ2-5	once	TRBD1	TGTGCCAGCAGACAGACAGGGGGTGAGACCCAGTACTTC	CASRQTGGETQYF
TRBV24-1	15	TRBJ2-7	few	-	TGTGCCACCAGTGATTTGAGTGGTTCAGGCTCCGAGCAGTACTTC	CATSDLSGSGSEQYF
TRBV5-6	16	TRBJ2-5	-	TRBD1	TGTGCCAGCAAAGGGGACAGGGGACTAGTCGGGGAGACCCAGTACTTC	CASKGDRGLVGETQYF
TRBV5-1	15	TRBJ1-2	few	TRBD1	TGCGCCAGCAGCGAGAACAGGGGGGGTGGCTATGGCTACACCTTC	CASSENRGGGYGYTF
TRBV3-1	13	TRBJ2-7	many	-	TGTGCCAGCAGCCAACTCTCACCTAGGGAGCAGTACTTC	CASSQLSPREQYF
TRBV12-3/TRBV12-4	12	TRBJ1-2	many	-	TGTGCCAGCAGTAGGGGTACAGGGAACTACACCTTC	CASSRGTGNYTF
TRBV15	13	TRBJ2-7	many	-	TGTGCCACCAGCAGAGAGGAACTGAGGGAGCAGTACTTC	CATSREELREQYF
TRBV5-1	13	TRBJ2-5	many	-	TGCGCCAGCAGCCAGGGGCAGGAAGAGACCCAGTACTTC	CASSQGQEETQYF
TRBV6-1	15	TRBJ1-3	-	-	TGTGCCAGCAGATCGCTTACAGGGACCGGAAACACCATATATTTT	CASRSLTGTGNTIYF
TRBV6-4	18	TRBJ2-2	-	TRBD2	TGTGCCAGCACTGGACTAGCGGGAGGATTTGTAAACACCGGGGAGCTGTTTTTT	CASTGLAGGFVNTGELFF
TRBV20-1	13	TRBJ2-7	many	TRBD2	TGCAGTGCTAGAGGGACTAGCGACTACGAGCAGTACTTC	CSARGTSDYEQYF
TRBV27	15	TRBJ2-2	many	-	TGTGCCAGCAGTTTAAGGCAGGTGCACACCGGGGAGCTGTTTTTT	CASSLRQVHTGELFF
TRBV25-1	11	TRBJ2-7	-	-	TGTGCCAGCAGTGACTTTTACGAGCAGTACTTC	CASSDFYEQYF
TRBV4-1	15	TRBJ2-3	few	-	TGCGCCAGCAGCCAAGCGACGGATTTGGAAGATACGCAGTATTTT	CASSQATDLEDTQYF
TRBV6-4	17	TRBJ2-7	once	TRBD1	TGTGCCAGCAGTGACTTCCGGGACAGCCCCTTCTCCTACGAGCAGTACTTC	CASSDFRDSPFSYEQYF
TRBV28	14	TRBJ2-7	many	-	TGTGCCAGCAGTCCGACCGGGACATTGTACGAGCAGTACTTC	CASSPTGTLYEQYF
TRBV6-2/TRBV6-3	15	TRBJ2-7	many	-	TGTGCCAGCAGTTACAGTGACAAACCCTCCTACGAGCAGTACTTC	CASSYSDKPSYEQYF
TRBV12-5	15	TRBJ1-1	-	TRBD1	TGTGCTAGTGGTCTCAGACAGGGGGCGAACACTGAAGCTTTCTTT	CASGLRQGANTEAFF
TRBV12-3/TRBV12-4	14	TRBJ2-7	many	-	TGTGCCAGCAGTTTAGACAGGAGCTCCTACGAGCAGTACTTC	CASSLDRSSYEQYF
TRBV7-9	14	TRBJ2-5	many	-	TGTGCCAGCAGCTTAGAGCGAGAGAGGGAGACCCAGTACTTC	CASSLERERETQYF
TRBV29-1	13	TRBJ1-1	many	TRBD1	TGCAGCGGCCGGGACAGGAGGAACACTGAAGCTTTCTTT	CSGRDRRNTEAFF
TRBV20-1	15	TRBJ1-2	-	-	TGCAGTGCTAGAGATCCCCTCCAAGGGGCATATGGCTACACCTTC	CSARDPLQGAYGYTF
TRBV2	13	TRBJ1-2	many	-	TGTGCCAGGAAACAGGGAGGTAACTATGGCTACACCTTC	CARKQGGNYGYTF
TRBV6-5	17	TRBJ2-7	-	TRBD1	TGTGCCAGCAGTTCTCCTCTGGGACAGGGGAGCTCCTACGAGCAGTACTTC	CASSSPLGQGSSYEQYF
TRBV18	16	TRBJ2-2	-	-	TGTGCCAGCTCCCTCGATCGGACACCCTACACCGGGGAGCTGTTTTTT	CASSLDRTPYTGELFF
TRBV27	15	TRBJ1-1	-	TRBD1	TGTGCCAGCAGTATCAGGGGGAGGGGGAACACTGAAGCTTTCTTT	CASSIRGRGNTEAFF
TRBV28	13	TRBJ2-5	many	-	TGTGCCAGCACCTCAGGCAAACAAGAGACCCAGTACTTC	CASTSGKQETQYF
TRBV6-5	16	TRBJ2-7	many	TRBD1	TGTGCCAGCAGTTACGAGACGGGACAGGGGTTCTACGAGCAGTACTTC	CASSYETGQGFYEQYF
TRBV27	13	TRBJ2-5	many	-	TGTGCCAGCAGCTTCTGGGGGGAGCAGACCCAGTACTTC	CASSFWGEQTQYF